This T cell receptor (beta chain) was captured by sequencing in a study of OX40 agonist ivuxolimab in advanced cancers. In the study overall: Males comprised roughly four fifths of the group, whose mean age was approximately 60 years (range about 20 to 79).

A word on this clone: Its cognate antigen is unknown.

Regarding the study as a whole: Expansion of clones was among the lowest in partial responders at 0.1-3.0 mg/kg. Clonal expansion was seen in CD4+ and CD8+ blood T cells by week 6 at 0.1 to 3.0 mg/kg. There were, on average, more expanded clones in CD8+ T cells than in CD4+.

Here immunoSEQ multiplex PCR was the method, and the copy in TCRdb shows in-frame clones only, minus some. The sample records some 74,000 clones, about 85% being singletons. V was pared by 6 bases and J by 5 bases, with 5 bases of the junction left unmatched. The CDR3 runs to 14 residues. CDR1 SNHLY and CDR2 FYNNEI come from the germline V gene. The sequencing here drew on CD4+ or CD8+ T cells sorted from blood, taken in a trial of the OX40 agonist ivuxolimab. The genes are TRBV2 and TRBJ2-3; 10 nucleotides align to TRBD1. The receptor's source is an adult with an advanced solid tumor such as melanoma, head and neck, liver or kidney cancer. The CDR3 here is CASSRQGAQDTQYF. The CDR3 nucleotides are TGTGCCAGCAGCAGACAGGGGGCGCAAGATACGCAGTATTTT. Based on the CDR3 plus reference TRBV2 and TRBJ2-3, the full variable domain is EPEVTQTPSHQVTQMGQEVILRCVPISNHLYFYWYRQILGQKVEFLVSFYNNEISEKSEIFDDQFSVERPDGSNFTLKIRSTKLEDSAMYFCASSRQGAQDTQYFGPGTRLTVL.